These 25 T cell receptor beta chains share one sample of origin, sequenced in a study of high-grade serous ovarian cancer treatment subgroups. The method was immunoSEQ multiplex PCR; TCRdb's version includes in-frame clones alone and lacks a portion of them. The sample yields 15,000 to 20,000 clones, about three quarters seen once. Tumor samples were obtained before definitive surgery or chemotherapy. The sequencing input was tumor tissue. All receptors come from a human donor with high-grade serous ovarian cancer.

V usage is TRBV4-3 and J usage is TRBJ1-1; 8 positions agree with TRBD1. The V gene's germline CDR1 is LGHNA and CDR2 YSLEER. The CDR3 runs to 16 residues. Trimming cost V 2 bases and J 1 base; bases outside gene matches: 6. The CDR3 DNA reads TGCGCCAGCAGCCAACAACCCCAGGGGGCGAACACTGAAGCTTTCTTT. Translation gives CASSQQPQGANTEAFF.

V usage is TRBV10-3 and J usage is TRBJ2-3; possible D gene TRBD1, 5 bases. V was clipped by 3 bases and J by 0 bases, with 16 bases between them. Germline values: CDR1 ENHRY, CDR2 SYGVKD. CDR3 size: 17 residues. CDR3 bases: TGTGCCATCAGTGATCCGGGTGGGCAGGGAAGCACAGATACGCAGTATTTT. Residues: CAISDPGGQGSTDTQYF.

This sequence joins TRBV6-6 and TRBJ2-5, with 7 bases that match TRBD1. V was pared by 5 bases and J by 2 bases, with 11 bases of the junction left unmatched. Looked up from germline, CDR1 is MNHNY and CDR2 is SVGAGI (reference sequence). The CDR3 covers 16 residues. The CDR3 is CASSGTDRDRQETQYF. The CDR3 DNA sequence: TGTGCCAGCAGTGGAACTGACCGGGACAGACAAGAGACCCAGTACTTC.

The chain has TRBV18 and TRBJ2-5; 7 nucleotides agree with TRBD2. The CDR3 runs to 13 residues. V dropped 8 bases and J dropped 1; count of bases not matched to a gene: 4. Looked up from germline, CDR1 is KGHSH and CDR2 is LQKENI. CDR3 sequence (DNA): TGTGCCAGCCTGACTAGCACCCAAGAGACCCAGTACTTC. Protein sequence: CASLTSTQETQYF.

The chain links TRBV6-5 to TRBJ1-5; D is perhaps TRBD1 (6 bases). With 1 base removed from V and 4 bases from J, the gap between germline ends came to 11 bases. Germline-derived CDR1 and CDR2 are MNHEY and SVGAGI. The CDR3 consists of 15 residues. For the CDR3, the DNA is TGTGCCAGCAGTTACTATAGGACAGCTAATCAGCCCCAGCATTTT. Encoded protein: CASSYYRTANQPQHF.

This rearrangement joins TRBV27 to TRBJ2-3; TRBD2 aligns across 15 bases. The V and J ends lost 6 bases and 4 bases, in that order; junction bases with no gene match: 5. Germline loops: CDR1 MNHEY, CDR2 SMNVEV (reference sequence). This CDR3 comprises 16 residues. This chain's CDR3 is CASSEGLAGGADTQYF. CDR3 in DNA: TGTGCCAGCAGCGAGGGACTAGCGGGAGGCGCAGATACGCAGTATTTT.

This clone was seen only once. The chain uses TRBV6-6 and TRBJ1-1; 7 positions agree with TRBD1. The CDR3 covers 16 residues. Germline V gene data show CDR1 as MNHNY and CDR2 as SVGAGI (reference sequence). Trimming took 5 bases from V and 0 from J; bases not matched to a gene: 9. The CDR3 is CASSPGTARVNTEAFF. CDR3 nucleotide sequence: TGTGCCAGCAGTCCCGGGACAGCTAGAGTGAACACTGAAGCTTTCTTT.

The rearrangement links TRBV10-3 to TRBJ1-2; D not certain. The CDR3 has 12 residues. Germline V lookup: CDR1 ENHRY, CDR2 SYGVKD. Trimming stripped 4 bases from V and 3 bases from J, with 6 bases between. The CDR3 region is CAISANYYGYTF. CDR3 in DNA: TGTGCCATCAGTGCGAACTACTATGGCTACACCTTC.

This chain links TRBV5-1 with TRBJ1-1; D is unclear. Trimming removed 0 bases from V and 7 bases from J, with 10 bases in between. The CDR3 contains 13 residues. Germline V CDR1 and CDR2: SGHRS, YFSETQ. The CDR3 nucleotides are TGCGCCAGCAGCTTGGATGGTTATGGTGAAGCTTTCTTT. Its protein product is CASSLDGYGEAFF.

This clone has a single count. Relative to the germline gene, one junction end is altered; a read error may explain this. The V call is TRBV28, the J call TRBJ2-7; D remains ambiguous. The CDR3 is 12 residues long. Germline assignment: CDR1 MDHEN and CDR2 SYDVKM. CDR3 loop: CASSPLPGRRHF. CDR3 coding DNA: TGTGCCAGCAGCCCCCTCCCCGGCCGCCGACACTTC.

The genes are TRBV7-9 and TRBJ2-3; D remains ambiguous. The CDR3 extends over 13 amino acids. Per germline, CDR1 SEHNR and CDR2 FQNEAQ (reference sequence). The germline V and J ends were trimmed by 4 bases and 2 bases, with 7 bases remaining between them. In nucleotides, the CDR3 is TGTGCCAGCAGCTCGTACGACACAGATACGCAGTATTTT. It translates to CASSSYDTDTQYF.

The rearrangement joins TRBV7-3 to TRBJ1-2; D is unresolved. Germline loops: CDR1 SGHTA, CDR2 FQGTGA. V lost 2 bases, J lost 8 bases, and 12 bases lay in between. This CDR3 is built from 13 residues. The CDR3 DNA reads TGTGCCAGCAGCTTAGCCTGGTCGGGGGGCTACACCTTC. Encoded protein: CASSLAWSGGYTF.

The J gene is TRBJ2-2, the V gene TRBV9; 12 positions agree with TRBD1. V shed 4 bases, J shed 6 bases, and the junction held 13 bases outside the gene matches. CDR1 and CDR2 (germline): SGDLS, YYNGEE. The CDR3 is made up of 18 amino acids. DNA for the CDR3: TGTGCCAGCAGCATCCGGGACAGGGGGCTTGCATGGGCCGGGGAGCTGTTTTTT. It translates to CASSIRDRGLAWAGELFF.

The CDR3 reads CATRSSGNTDTQYF. CDR3 DNA: TGTGCCACCCGATCTAGCGGGAACACAGATACGCAGTATTTT. This sequence joins TRBV28 and TRBJ2-3; 9 bases align to TRBD2. V shed 10 bases, J shed 2 bases, and the junction held 7 bases outside the gene matches. The germline V gene has CDR1 MDHEN and CDR2 SYDVKM. The CDR3 loop spans 14 amino acids.

This clone was detected only once. V and J are TRBV6-4 and TRBJ2-7; perhaps TRBD2 as D (6 bases). The V end was cut by 6 bases, the J end by 7 bases, with 19 bases between. Germline CDR1 MRHNA, CDR2 SNTAGT. This CDR3 contains 14 residues. In DNA, the CDR3 is TGTGCCAGCAGCGTAATAGCGGCGGGTTGTGAGCAGTACTTC. Translation gives CASSVIAAGCEQYF.

The chain carries TRBV7-3 and TRBJ1-1, with TRBD1 as a possible D gene (5 bases). The CDR3 covers 15 residues. CDR1 is SGHTA and CDR2 is FQGTGA in the germline V gene. Trimming removed 2 bases from V and 5 bases from J, with 15 bases in between. CDR3 protein: CASSLYTGLGTEAFF. CDR3 nucleotide sequence: TGTGCCAGCAGCTTATACACAGGATTGGGAACTGAAGCTTTCTTT.

This chain joins TRBV4-2 and TRBJ1-4, with 8 nucleotides matching TRBD1. The CDR3 covers 12 residues. Unmatched junction bases numbered 3, after V lost 8 bases and J lost 7 bases. The V gene's germline CDR1 is LGHNA and CDR2 YNFKEQ. CDR3 sequence reads: CASSGQGEKLFF. CDR3 bases: TGTGCCAGCTCCGGACAGGGTGAAAAACTGTTTTTT.

V usage is TRBV7-2 and J usage is TRBJ2-7, with 11 bases aligning to TRBD2. CDR1 and CDR2 (germline): SGHTA, FQGNSA. The CDR3 loop spans 15 amino acids. Germline trimming cut 3 bases from V and 7 bases from J; bases unmatched to any gene: 8. The CDR3 spells CASSFGTSGPMEQYF. CDR3 DNA sequence: TGTGCCAGCAGCTTCGGGACTAGCGGTCCTATGGAGCAGTACTTC.

This rearrangement joins TRBV7-2 to TRBJ2-4; D gene unclear. V was cut by 1 base and J by 1 base, with 14 bases left in between. In germline, CDR1 is SGHTA, CDR2 FQGNSA. CDR3 length equals 17 residues. As DNA, the CDR3 is TGTGCCAGCAGCTTAGAATTGAGGAGAAGTGCCAAAAACATTCAGTACTTC. It translates to CASSLELRRSAKNIQYF.

There are a few counts of this clone. V usage is TRBV10-3 and J usage is TRBJ1-1, with D perhaps TRBD1 (6 bases). Germline-derived CDR1 and CDR2 are ENHRY and SYGVKD. CDR3 length: 13 residues. Trimming removed 2 bases from V and 3 bases from J, with 7 bases in between. CDR3 nucleotides: TGTGCCATCAGTGAGAACAGGGACACTGAAGCTTTCTTT. It encodes CAISENRDTEAFF.

The chain has TRBV11-3 and TRBJ2-5; D is ambiguous. Looked up from germline, CDR1 is SGHNT and CDR2 is YENEEA. The CDR3 length is 13 residues. Deletions cut 2 bases from V and 1 base from J, with 5 bases between. The DNA for the CDR3 is TGTGCCAGCAGCTTAAGGCGCCAAGAGACCCAGTACTTC. Amino acid sequence: CASSLRRQETQYF.

CDR3 coding DNA: TGTGCCAGCAGCTTAGACGGGCTAGCGGGAGGGGAGCAGTACTTC. Its translation: CASSLDGLAGGEQYF. V usage is TRBV7-8 and J usage is TRBJ2-7, with 12 positions matching TRBD2. The junction had 5 bases not matched to a gene; V was cut back by 1 base and J by 7 bases. This CDR3 contains 15 residues. Germline V CDR1 and CDR2: SGHVS, FQNEAQ.

The CDR3 here is CASRDRGRDEKLFF. The CDR3 DNA follows: TGCGCCAGCAGAGACAGGGGGCGCGACGAAAAACTGTTTTTT. This chain uses TRBV10-2 with TRBJ1-4; 10 bases match TRBD1. Germline V gene lookup returns CDR1 WSHSY and CDR2 SAAADI. The CDR3 loop spans 14 amino acids. After removal of 6 bases from V and 8 bases from J, the junction contained 6 bases not matched to a gene.

This clone was found a few times. CDR3 nucleotide sequence: TGTGCCAGCAGCAGACCTAGCGGATTCAAATACGAGCAGTACTTC. Protein product: CASSRPSGFKYEQYF. The gene calls are TRBV7-9 and TRBJ2-7, with 7 bases aligning to TRBD2. The germline gives CDR1 SEHNR, CDR2 FQNEAQ (reference sequence). J was trimmed by 4 bases and V by 5 bases; bases with no gene match: 11. The CDR3 is made up of 15 amino acids.

The chain is built from TRBV7-2 and TRBJ2-7; D is ambiguous. The CDR3 is made up of 15 amino acids. The germline gives CDR1 SGHTA, CDR2 FQGNSA. V dropped 0 bases and J dropped 2 bases, with 11 bases sitting between them. CDR3 bases: TGTGCCAGCAGCTTAGCTCTTCCCCGAACCTACGAGCAGTACTTC. Protein sequence: CASSLALPRTYEQYF.